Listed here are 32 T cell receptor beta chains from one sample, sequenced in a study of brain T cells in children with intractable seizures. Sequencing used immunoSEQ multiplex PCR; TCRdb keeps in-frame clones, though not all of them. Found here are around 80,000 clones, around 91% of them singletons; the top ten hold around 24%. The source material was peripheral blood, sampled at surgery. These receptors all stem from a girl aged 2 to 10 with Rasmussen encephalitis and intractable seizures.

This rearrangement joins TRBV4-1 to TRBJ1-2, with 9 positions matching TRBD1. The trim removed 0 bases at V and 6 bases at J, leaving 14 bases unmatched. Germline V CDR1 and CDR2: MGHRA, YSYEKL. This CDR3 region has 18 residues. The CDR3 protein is CASSQEPGQGIGVDGYTF. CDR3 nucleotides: TGCGCCAGCAGCCAAGAGCCGGGACAGGGAATAGGGGTGGATGGCTACACCTTC.

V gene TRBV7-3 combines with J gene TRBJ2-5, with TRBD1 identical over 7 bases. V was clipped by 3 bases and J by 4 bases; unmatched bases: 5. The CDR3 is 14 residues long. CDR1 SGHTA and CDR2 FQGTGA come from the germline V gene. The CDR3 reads CASSFEGARETQYF. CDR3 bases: TGTGCCAGCAGCTTCGAGGGGGCGCGAGAGACCCAGTACTTC.

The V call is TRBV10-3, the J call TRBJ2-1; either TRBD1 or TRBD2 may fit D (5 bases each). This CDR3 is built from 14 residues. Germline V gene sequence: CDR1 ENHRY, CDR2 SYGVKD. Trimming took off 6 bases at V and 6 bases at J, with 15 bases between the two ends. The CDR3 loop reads CAIRTGTPGNEQFF. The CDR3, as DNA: TGTGCCATCAGAACCGGGACCCCGGGCAATGAGCAGTTCTTC.

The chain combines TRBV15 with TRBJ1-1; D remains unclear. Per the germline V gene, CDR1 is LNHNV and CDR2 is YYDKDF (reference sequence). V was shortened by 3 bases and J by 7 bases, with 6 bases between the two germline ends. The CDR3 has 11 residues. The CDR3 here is CATSSAFEAFF. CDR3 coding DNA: TGTGCCACCAGCAGTGCATTTGAAGCTTTCTTT.

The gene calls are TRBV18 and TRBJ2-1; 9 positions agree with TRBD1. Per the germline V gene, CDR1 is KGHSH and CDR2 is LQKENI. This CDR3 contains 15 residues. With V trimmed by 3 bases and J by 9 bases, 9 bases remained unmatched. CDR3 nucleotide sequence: TGTGCCAGCTCACCTGCCGGGACAGGGTACGGTGAGCAGTTCTTC. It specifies CASSPAGTGYGEQFF. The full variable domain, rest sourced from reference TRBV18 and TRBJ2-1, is NAGVMQNPRHLVRRRGQEARLRCSPMKGHSHVYWYRQLPEEGLKFMVYLQKENIIDESGMPKERFSAEFPKEGPSILRIQQVVRGDSAAYFCASSPAGTGYGEQFFGPGTRLTVL.

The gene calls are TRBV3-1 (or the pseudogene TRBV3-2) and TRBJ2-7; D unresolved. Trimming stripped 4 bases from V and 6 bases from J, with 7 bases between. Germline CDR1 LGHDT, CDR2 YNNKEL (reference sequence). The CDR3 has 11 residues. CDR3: CASSRLSEQYF. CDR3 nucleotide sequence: TGTGCCAGCAGCCGACTCAGCGAGCAGTACTTC.

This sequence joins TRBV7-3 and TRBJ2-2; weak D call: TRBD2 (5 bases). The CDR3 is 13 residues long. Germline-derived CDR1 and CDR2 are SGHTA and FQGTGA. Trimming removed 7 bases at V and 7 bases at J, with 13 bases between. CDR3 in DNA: TGTGCCAGCACCCTAACTAGGGACGGGGAGCTGTTTTTT. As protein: CASTLTRDGELFF. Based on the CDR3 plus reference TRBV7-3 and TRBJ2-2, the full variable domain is GAGVSQTPSNKVTEKGKYVELRCDPISGHTALYWYRQSLGQGPEFLIYFQGTGAADDSGLPNDRFFAVRPEGSVSTLKIQRTERGDSAVYLCASTLTRDGELFFGEGSRLTVL.

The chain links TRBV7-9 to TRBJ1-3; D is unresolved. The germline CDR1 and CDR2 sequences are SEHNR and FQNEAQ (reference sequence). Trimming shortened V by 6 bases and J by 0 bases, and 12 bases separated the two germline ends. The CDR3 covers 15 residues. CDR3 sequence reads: CASSSTPSSGNTIYF. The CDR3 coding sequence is TGTGCCAGCAGTTCAACACCATCCTCTGGAAACACCATATATTTT. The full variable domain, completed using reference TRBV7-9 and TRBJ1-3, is DTGVSQNPRHKITKRGQNVTFRCDPISEHNRLYWYRQTLGQGPEFLTYFQNEAQLEKSRLLSDRFSAERPKGSFSTLEIQRTEQGDSAMYLCASSSTPSSGNTIYFGEGSWLTVV.

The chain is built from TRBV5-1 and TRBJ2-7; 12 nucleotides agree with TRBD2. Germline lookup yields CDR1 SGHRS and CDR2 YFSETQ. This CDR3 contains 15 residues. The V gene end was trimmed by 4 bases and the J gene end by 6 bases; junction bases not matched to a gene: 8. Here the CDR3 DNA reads TGCGCCAGCAGCATCAGGACTAGCGGGACGCGCGAGCAGTACTTC. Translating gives CASSIRTSGTREQYF.

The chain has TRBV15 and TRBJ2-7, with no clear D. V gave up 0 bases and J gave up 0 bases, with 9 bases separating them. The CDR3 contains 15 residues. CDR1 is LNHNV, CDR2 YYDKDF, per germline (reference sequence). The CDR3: CATSRDLGSSYEQYF. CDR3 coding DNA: TGTGCCACCAGCAGAGATTTAGGCAGCTCCTACGAGCAGTACTTC.

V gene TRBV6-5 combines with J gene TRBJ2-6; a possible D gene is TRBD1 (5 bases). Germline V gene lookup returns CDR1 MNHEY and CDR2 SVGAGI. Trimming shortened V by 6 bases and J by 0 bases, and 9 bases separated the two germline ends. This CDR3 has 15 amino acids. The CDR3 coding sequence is TGTGCCAGCAGACCCGACAGCTCTGGGGCCAACGTCCTGACTTTC. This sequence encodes CASRPDSSGANVLTF.

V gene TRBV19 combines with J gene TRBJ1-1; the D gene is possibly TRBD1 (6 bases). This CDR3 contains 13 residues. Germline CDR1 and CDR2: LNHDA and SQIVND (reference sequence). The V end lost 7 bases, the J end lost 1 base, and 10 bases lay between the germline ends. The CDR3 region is CASKRGGNTEAFF. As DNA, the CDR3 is TGTGCCAGTAAGAGAGGGGGGAACACTGAAGCTTTCTTT.

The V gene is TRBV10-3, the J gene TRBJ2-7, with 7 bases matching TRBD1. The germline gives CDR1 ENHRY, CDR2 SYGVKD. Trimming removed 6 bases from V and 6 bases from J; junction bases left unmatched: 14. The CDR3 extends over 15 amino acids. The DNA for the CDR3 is TGTGCCATCAGACGGGCTGGACAGGCGGTTTCCGAGCAGTACTTC. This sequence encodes CAIRRAGQAVSEQYF.

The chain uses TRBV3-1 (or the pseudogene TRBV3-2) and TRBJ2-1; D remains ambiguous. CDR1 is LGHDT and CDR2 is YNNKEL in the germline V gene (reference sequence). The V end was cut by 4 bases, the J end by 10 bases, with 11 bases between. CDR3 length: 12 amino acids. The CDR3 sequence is CASSLFVWEQFF. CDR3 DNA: TGTGCCAGCAGCCTCTTTGTCTGGGAGCAGTTCTTC.

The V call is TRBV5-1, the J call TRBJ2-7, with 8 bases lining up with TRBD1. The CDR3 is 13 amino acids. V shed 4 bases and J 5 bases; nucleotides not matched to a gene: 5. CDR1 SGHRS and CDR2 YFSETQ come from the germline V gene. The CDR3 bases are TGCGCCAGCAGCAGGACAGGGATCGACGAGCAGTACTTC. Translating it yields CASSRTGIDEQYF.

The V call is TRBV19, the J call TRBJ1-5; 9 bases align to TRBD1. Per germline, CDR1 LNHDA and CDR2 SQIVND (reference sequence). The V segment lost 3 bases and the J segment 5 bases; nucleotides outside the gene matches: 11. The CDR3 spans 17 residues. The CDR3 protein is CASSISTTGGWDQPQHF. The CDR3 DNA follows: TGTGCCAGTAGTATTTCGACGACAGGGGGGTGGGATCAGCCCCAGCATTTT.

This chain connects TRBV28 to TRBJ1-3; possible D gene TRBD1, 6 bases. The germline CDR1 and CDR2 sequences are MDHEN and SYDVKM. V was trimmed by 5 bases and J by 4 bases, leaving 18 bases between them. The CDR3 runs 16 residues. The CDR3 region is CASSPSAGVGGNTIYF. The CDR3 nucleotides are TGTGCCAGCAGTCCCTCGGCAGGGGTCGGGGGAAACACCATATATTTT.

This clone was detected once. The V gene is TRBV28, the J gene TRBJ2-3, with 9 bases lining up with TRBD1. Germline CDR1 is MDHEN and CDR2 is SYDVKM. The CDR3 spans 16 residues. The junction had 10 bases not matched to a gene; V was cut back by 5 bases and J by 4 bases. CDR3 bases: TGTGCCAGCAGTACCCCCGGGACAGGGAGCGCAGATACGCAGTATTTT. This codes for CASSTPGTGSADTQYF.

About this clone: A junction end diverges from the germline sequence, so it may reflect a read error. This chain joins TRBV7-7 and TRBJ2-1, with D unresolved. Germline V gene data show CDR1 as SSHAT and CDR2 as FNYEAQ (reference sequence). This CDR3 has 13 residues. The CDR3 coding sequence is TGTGCTAGCAGTCATTCTACGGTTAATGAGCAGTTCTTC. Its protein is CASSHSTVNEQFF. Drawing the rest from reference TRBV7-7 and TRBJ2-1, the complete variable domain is GAGVSQSPRYKVTKRGQDVTLRCDPISSHATLYWYQQALGQGPEFLTYFNYEAQPDKSGLPSDRFSAERPEGSISTLTIQRTEQRDSAMYRCASSHSTVNEQFFGPGTRLTVL.

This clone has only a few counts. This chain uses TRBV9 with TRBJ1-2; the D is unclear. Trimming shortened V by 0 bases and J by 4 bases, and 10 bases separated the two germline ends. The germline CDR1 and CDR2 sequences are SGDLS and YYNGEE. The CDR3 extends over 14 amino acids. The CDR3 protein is CASSVEARGYGYTF. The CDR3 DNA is TGTGCCAGCAGCGTAGAGGCTCGGGGCTATGGCTACACCTTC.

The CDR3 nucleotides read TGCGCCAGCAGCTTGGACAGGGGGGCAGATACGCAGTATTTT. Encoded protein: CASSLDRGADTQYF. The chain employs TRBV5-1 and TRBJ2-3; 8 positions agree with TRBD1. The CDR3 contains 14 residues. Trimming took 0 bases from V and 4 from J; bases not matched to a gene: 1. CDR1 SGHRS and CDR2 YFSETQ come from the germline V gene.

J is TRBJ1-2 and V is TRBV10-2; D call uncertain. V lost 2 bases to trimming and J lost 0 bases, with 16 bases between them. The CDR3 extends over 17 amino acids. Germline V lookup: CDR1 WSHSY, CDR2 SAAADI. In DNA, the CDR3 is TGCGCCAGCAGTGAGAATTTCCGACGGTACTCTAACTATGGCTACACCTTC. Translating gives CASSENFRRYSNYGYTF.

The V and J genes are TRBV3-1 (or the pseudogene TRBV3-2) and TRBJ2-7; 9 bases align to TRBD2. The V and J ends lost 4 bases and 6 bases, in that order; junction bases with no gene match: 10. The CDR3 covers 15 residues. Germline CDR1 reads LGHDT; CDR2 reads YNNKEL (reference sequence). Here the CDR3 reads CASSPRGLALGEQYF. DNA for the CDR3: TGTGCCAGCAGCCCTAGGGGACTAGCTTTGGGCGAGCAGTACTTC.

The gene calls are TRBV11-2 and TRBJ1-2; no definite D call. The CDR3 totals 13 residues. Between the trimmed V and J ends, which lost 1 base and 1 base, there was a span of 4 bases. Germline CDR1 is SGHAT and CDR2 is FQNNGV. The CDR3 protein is CASSLGVNYGYTF. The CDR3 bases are TGTGCCAGCAGCTTAGGGGTTAACTATGGCTACACCTTC.

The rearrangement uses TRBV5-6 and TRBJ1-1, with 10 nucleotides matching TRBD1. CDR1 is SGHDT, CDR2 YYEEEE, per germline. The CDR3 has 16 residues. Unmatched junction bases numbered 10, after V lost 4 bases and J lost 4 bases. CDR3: CASSRQGAHHTTEAFF. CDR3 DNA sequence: TGTGCCAGCAGCCGACAGGGGGCACACCACACCACTGAAGCTTTCTTT.

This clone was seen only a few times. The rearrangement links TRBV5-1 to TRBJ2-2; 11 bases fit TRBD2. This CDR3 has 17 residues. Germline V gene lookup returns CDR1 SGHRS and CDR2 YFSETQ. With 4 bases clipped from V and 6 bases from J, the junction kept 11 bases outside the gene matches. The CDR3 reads CASSANPPGLAAGELFF. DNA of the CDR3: TGCGCCAGCAGCGCCAATCCGCCGGGACTAGCGGCCGGGGAGCTGTTTTTT.

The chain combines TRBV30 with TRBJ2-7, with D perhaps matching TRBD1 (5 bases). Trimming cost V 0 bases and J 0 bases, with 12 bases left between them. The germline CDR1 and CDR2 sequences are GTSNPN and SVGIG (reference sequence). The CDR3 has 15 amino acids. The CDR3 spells CAWSVRWGISYEQYF. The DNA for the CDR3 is TGTGCCTGGAGTGTACGATGGGGCATCTCCTACGAGCAGTACTTC. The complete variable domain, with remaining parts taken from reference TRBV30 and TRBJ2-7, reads SQTIHQWPATLVQPVGSPLSLECTVEGTSNPNLYWYRQAAGRGLQLLFYSVGIGQISSEVPQNLSASRPQDRQFILSSKKLLLSDSGFYLCAWSVRWGISYEQYFGPGTRLTVT.

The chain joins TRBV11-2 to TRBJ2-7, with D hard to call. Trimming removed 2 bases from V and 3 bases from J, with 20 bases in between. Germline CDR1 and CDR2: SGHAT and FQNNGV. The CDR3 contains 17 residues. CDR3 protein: CASSLNLPSSFHYEQYF. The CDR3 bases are TGTGCCAGCAGCTTAAATCTGCCGAGTTCCTTTCACTACGAGCAGTACTTC.

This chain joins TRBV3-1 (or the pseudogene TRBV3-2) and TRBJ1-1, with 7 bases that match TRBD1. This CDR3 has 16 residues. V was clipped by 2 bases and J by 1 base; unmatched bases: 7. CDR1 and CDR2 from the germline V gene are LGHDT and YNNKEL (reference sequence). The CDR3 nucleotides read TGTGCCAGCAGCCAATACAGACAGGGTCGGAACACTGAAGCTTTCTTT. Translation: CASSQYRQGRNTEAFF.

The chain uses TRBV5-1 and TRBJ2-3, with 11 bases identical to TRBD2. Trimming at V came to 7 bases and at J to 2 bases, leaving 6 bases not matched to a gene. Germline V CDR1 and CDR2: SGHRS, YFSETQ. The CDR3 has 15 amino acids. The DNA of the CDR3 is TGCGCCAGCGGCGTGACTAGCGGGACCACAGATACGCAGTATTTT. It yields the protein CASGVTSGTTDTQYF.

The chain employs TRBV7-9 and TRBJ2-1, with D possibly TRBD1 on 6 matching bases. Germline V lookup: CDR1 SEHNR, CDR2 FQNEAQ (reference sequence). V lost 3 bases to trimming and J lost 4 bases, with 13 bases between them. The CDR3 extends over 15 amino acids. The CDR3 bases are TGTGCCAGCAGCTTCCAGGGGACCGCGTACAATGAGCAGTTCTTC. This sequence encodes CASSFQGTAYNEQFF.

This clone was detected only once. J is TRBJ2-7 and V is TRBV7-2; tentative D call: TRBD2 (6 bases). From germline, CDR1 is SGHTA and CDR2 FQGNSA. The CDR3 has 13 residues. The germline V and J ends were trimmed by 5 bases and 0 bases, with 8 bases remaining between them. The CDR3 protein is CASSRDFSYEQYF. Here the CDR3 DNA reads TGTGCCAGCAGCCGGGACTTCTCCTACGAGCAGTACTTC.